A single sample is the source of the 30 T cell receptor beta chains below, sequenced in a study of Graves' ophthalmopathy and Graves' hyperthyroidism. Amplification of TCR beta CDR3 regions used RNA transcripts. The authors performed first-round RT-PCR with HTBI primers and then a second-round multiplex PCR. TCRdb reprocessed the multiplex PCR reads via MiXCR and lists one record per CDR3 protein. This table holds 400,000 to 450,000 distinct CDR3 sequences, around 20% found once. The specimen was peripheral blood. The receptors were gathered from a woman under 30 with stable Graves' hyperthyroidism.

This clonotype was found many times. The chain has TRBV27 and TRBJ2-7; D is perhaps TRBD1 (6 bases). V gave up 5 bases and J gave up 2 bases, with 25 bases separating them. This CDR3 region has 18 residues. Germline lookup yields CDR1 MNHEY and CDR2 SMNVEV (reference sequence). CDR3 protein: CASSLEASTGSPTYEQYF. In DNA, the CDR3 is TGTGCCAGCAGTCTAGAGGCCTCTACAGGGTCGCCCACCTACGAGCAGTACTTC.

This clonotype was detected ten times or more. The chain is built from TRBV7-3 and TRBJ2-2; no reliable D call. CDR3 length: 15 amino acids. Trimming removed 5 bases at V and 1 base at J, with 11 bases between. Per germline, CDR1 SGHTA and CDR2 FQGTGA. In DNA form, the CDR3 reads TGTGCCAGCAGCCTTTTTGACCGGAACACCGGGGAGCTGTTTTTT. Protein: CASSLFDRNTGELFF. The whole variable domain, remainder taken from reference TRBV7-3 and TRBJ2-2, is GAGVSQTPSNKVTEKGKYVELRCDPISGHTALYWYRQSLGQGPEFLIYFQGTGAADDSGLPNDRFFAVRPEGSVSTLKIQRTERGDSAVYLCASSLFDRNTGELFFGEGSRLTVL.

This clonotype was observed at least ten times. The rearrangement uses TRBV28 and TRBJ2-6, with unresolved D. Germline V gene lookup returns CDR1 MDHEN and CDR2 SYDVKM. Between the trimmed V and J ends, which lost 6 bases and 2 bases, there was a span of 2 bases. CDR3 size: 12 residues. This CDR3 reads CASRTGANVLTF. The DNA of the CDR3 is TGTGCCAGCAGGACTGGGGCCAACGTCCTGACTTTC.

This clonotype was observed a few times. The chain uses TRBV29-1 and TRBJ1-1; D possibly corresponds to TRBD1 (5 bases). This CDR3 contains 12 residues. V lost 8 bases, J lost 1 base, and 11 bases lay in between. Per germline, CDR1 SQVTM and CDR2 ANQGSEA. The CDR3, as DNA: TGCAGCCCTGATAGGGGGAACACTGAAGCTTTCTTT. Translated: CSPDRGNTEAFF.

This clonotype was recorded at least ten times. J is TRBJ1-1 and V is TRBV6-5, with D unclear. With 2 bases removed from V and 0 bases from J, the gap between germline ends came to 7 bases. Germline-derived CDR1 and CDR2 are MNHEY and SVGAGI. The CDR3 length is 14 residues. The CDR3: CASSYEDLNTEAFF. The CDR3 DNA reads TGTGCCAGCAGTTACGAGGACTTGAACACTGAAGCTTTCTTT.

For this clonotype: The conserved closing phenylalanine or tryptophan is absent in this CDR3, likely reflecting a read error. The DNA is omitted, as the CDR3 cannot be located on it reliably, and the CDR3 follows TCRdb's listing. This chain connects TRBV27 to TRBJ2-5; the table assigns TRBD1, which was not confirmed against the DNA. The length of the CDR3 is 14 amino acids, counting both ends. In germline, CDR1 is MNHEY, CDR2 SMNVEV (reference sequence). CDR3: CASSLVPGGETGDL.

This sequence joins TRBV7-7 and TRBJ1-1, with a weak D call TRBD1 (6 bases). Germline CDR1 reads SSHAT; CDR2 reads FNYEAQ (reference sequence). This CDR3 comprises 13 residues. The CDR3 nucleotides read TGTGCTAGCTGTCCAACAGGGATAACTGAAGCTTTCTTT. Translated, it gives CASCPTGITEAFF.

This clonotype was counted many times. This chain links TRBV28 with TRBJ1-5; D is undetermined. V lost 2 bases, J lost 7 bases, and 12 bases lay in between. The CDR3 spans 14 residues. Germline CDR1 MDHEN, CDR2 SYDVKM. DNA for the CDR3: TGTGCCAGCAGTTTAGATAGGGCCAGGCAGCCCCAGCATTTT. Translation: CASSLDRARQPQHF.

This clonotype was counted many times. The chain combines TRBV7-2 with TRBJ2-2; D could derive from TRBD1 or TRBD2 (5 bases each). V lost 6 bases and J lost 6, with 11 bases in between. The CDR3 has 13 amino acids. The V gene's germline CDR1 is SGHTA and CDR2 FQGNSA. The CDR3 region is CASRPGSPGELFF. The CDR3 DNA is TGTGCCAGCAGGCCAGGGAGCCCCGGGGAGCTGTTTTTT.

The chain couples TRBV6-1 to TRBJ2-5, with 10 positions matching TRBD2. Germline V gene lookup returns CDR1 MNHNS and CDR2 SASEGT. The CDR3 covers 13 residues. The J segment lost 6 bases and the V segment lost 8 bases, leaving 6 bases of the junction unmatched. The CDR3 bases are TGTGCCAGCGGGATAGCGGGAGGAAAGACCCAGTACTTC. This sequence encodes CASGIAGGKTQYF.

Ten or more counts support this clonotype. This chain uses TRBV7-3 with TRBJ2-2; 8 positions match TRBD1. V trimming: 5 bases; J trimming: 0 bases; junction bases outside the gene matches: 5. The V gene's germline CDR1 is SGHTA and CDR2 FQGTGA. There are 16 residues in the CDR3. The chain's CDR3 is CASSPGGSANTGELFF. DNA of the CDR3: TGTGCCAGCAGCCCAGGGGGCTCCGCGAACACCGGGGAGCTGTTTTTT.

This clonotype was recorded many times. V usage is TRBV11-2 and J usage is TRBJ2-4; TRBD1 aligns across 7 bases. The V and J ends lost 5 bases and 8 bases, in that order; junction bases with no gene match: 18. The CDR3 loop spans 17 amino acids. Per germline, CDR1 SGHAT and CDR2 FQNNGV. DNA for the CDR3: TGTGCCAGCAGCATCCGGGACAGTCCCACTTGGGGTGACATTCAGTACTTC. Protein: CASSIRDSPTWGDIQYF.

This clonotype was seen repeatedly, ten times or more. The chain uses TRBV30 and TRBJ1-1; the D is unclear. CDR1 is GTSNPN and CDR2 is SVGIG in the germline V gene (reference sequence). There are 13 residues in the CDR3. V lost 2 bases and J lost 5, with 12 bases in between. CDR3 in amino acids: CAWSLRARTEAFF. The CDR3 region has the DNA TGTGCCTGGAGTCTGAGGGCGCGAACTGAAGCTTTCTTT.

This clonotype was detected many times. This chain uses TRBV25-1 with TRBJ2-2; D is possibly TRBD1 (5 bases). This CDR3 is 15 amino acids long. The V end lost 2 bases, the J end lost 7 bases, and 14 bases lay between the germline ends. CDR1 and CDR2 from the germline V gene are MGHDK and SYGVNS. CDR3 loop: CASSEELRAVGELFF. The CDR3 coding sequence is TGTGCCAGCAGTGAAGAACTCAGGGCGGTCGGGGAGCTGTTTTTT.

The chain employs TRBV19 and TRBJ2-7; weak D call: TRBD2 (5 bases). The CDR3 consists of 13 residues. Germline V CDR1 and CDR2: LNHDA, SQIVND (reference sequence). V was clipped by 7 bases and J by 6 bases, with 16 bases between them. The DNA of the CDR3 is TGTGCCAGTACCCCGACGGGGATCGGCGAGCAGTACTTC. It specifies CASTPTGIGEQYF.

Many counts were recorded for this clonotype. The genes are TRBV7-2 and TRBJ2-3, with D hard to call. Germline V CDR1 and CDR2: SGHTA, FQGNSA. Deletions cut 6 bases from V and 6 bases from J, with 10 bases between. There are 12 residues in the CDR3. CDR3 sequence (DNA): TGTGCCAGCAGGCTAGGGTTTGATACGCAGTATTTT. Translation: CASRLGFDTQYF.

This clonotype was observed many times. The chain couples TRBV9 to TRBJ2-2, with TRBD2 matching over 7 bases. The junction had 9 bases not matched to a gene; V was cut back by 6 bases and J by 7 bases. Germline lookup yields CDR1 SGDLS and CDR2 YYNGEE. This CDR3 has 14 residues. DNA of the CDR3: TGTGCCAGCAACGCAGCGGGAATGGGCGGGGAGCTGTTTTTT. Translated, it gives CASNAAGMGGELFF.

This clonotype was counted ten times or more. The rearrangement uses TRBV25-1 and TRBJ2-7; D unclear. CDR1 and CDR2 (germline): MGHDK, SYGVNS. This CDR3 region has 12 residues. Trimming pared 3 bases from V and 2 bases from J, leaving 5 bases between. Here the CDR3 DNA reads TGTGCCAGCAGTGACACCACCTACGAGCAGTACTTC. Its protein product is CASSDTTYEQYF.

This clonotype was observed many times. CDR3 in DNA: TGTGCCAGCAGTGATGGTAGTAATCAGCCCCAGCATTTT. Its protein is CASSDGSNQPQHF. The chain links TRBV6-4 to TRBJ1-5; D not resolved. Trimming took 3 bases from V and 4 from J, leaving 7 bases between them. CDR3 length: 13 residues. Germline assignment: CDR1 MRHNA and CDR2 SNTAGT.

This clonotype has at least ten counts. The chain uses TRBV5-1 and TRBJ2-7; D ambiguous. The CDR3 has 14 residues. From germline, CDR1 is SGHRS and CDR2 YFSETQ. With 0 bases removed from V and 0 bases from J, the gap between germline ends came to 7 bases. The CDR3 here is CASSLDKSSYEQYF. The CDR3 DNA sequence: TGCGCCAGCAGCTTGGACAAGAGCTCCTACGAGCAGTACTTC.

This clonotype was counted only a few times. The rearrangement links TRBV7-8 to TRBJ2-7; D might be TRBD1 (5 bases). Trimming pared 0 bases from V and 6 bases from J, leaving 12 bases between. Germline assignment: CDR1 SGHVS and CDR2 FQNEAQ. The CDR3 is made up of 14 amino acids. DNA of the CDR3: TGTGCCAGCAGCTTAGCACAGGACCGTGCCGAGCAGTACTTC. Translating it yields CASSLAQDRAEQYF.

This clonotype has a count of ten or more. The gene calls are TRBV6-2 or TRBV6-3 and TRBJ2-7; TRBD2 is a possible D gene (5 bases). The CDR3 consists of 14 residues. Germline values: CDR1 MNHEY, CDR2 SVGEGT. The germline V and J ends were trimmed by 2 bases and 0 bases, with 8 bases remaining between them. The CDR3 region has the DNA TGTGCCAGCAGTTACCCGGCGGGCTCCTACGAGCAGTACTTC. Its translation is CASSYPAGSYEQYF.

The chain couples TRBV29-1 to TRBJ1-2, with D unclear. In germline, CDR1 is SQVTM, CDR2 ANQGSEA. The V end was cut by 3 bases, the J end by 4 bases, with 18 bases between. The CDR3 contains 15 residues. This CDR3 is CSVEIAAQLTYGYTF. The CDR3, as DNA: TGCAGCGTTGAGATCGCAGCACAGCTAACCTATGGCTACACCTTC. Combining the CDR3 with reference TRBV29-1 and TRBJ1-2 gives the whole variable domain SAVISQKPSRDICQRGTSLTIQCQVDSQVTMMFWYRQQPGQSLTLIATANQGSEATYESGFVIDKFPISRPNLTFSTLTVSNMSPEDSSIYLCSVEIAAQLTYGYTFGSGTRLTVV.

The chain employs TRBV6-1 and TRBJ1-1; D gene ambiguous. The CDR3 loop spans 15 amino acids. V shed 6 bases and J shed 1 base, with 15 bases lying between them. CDR1 and CDR2 from the germline V gene are MNHNS and SASEGT. Here the CDR3 reads CASSPVEVSNTEAFF. The CDR3 DNA is TGTGCCAGCAGCCCCGTGGAGGTATCGAACACTGAAGCTTTCTTT.

Many counts were recorded for this clonotype. V usage is TRBV10-1 and J usage is TRBJ1-2; possibly TRBD1 for D (6 bases). Germline V lookup: CDR1 WNHNN, CDR2 SYGVQD (reference sequence). Trimming took off 3 bases at V and 8 bases at J, with 13 bases between the two ends. This CDR3 region has 13 residues. The CDR3 reads CASSESTGSGYTF. The CDR3, as DNA: TGCGCCAGCAGTGAATCGACAGGCTCGGGCTACACCTTC.

This CDR3 reads CASSPHGETQYF. In DNA form, the CDR3 reads TGTGCCAGCAGCCCTCATGGGGAGACCCAGTACTTC. The rearrangement uses TRBV3-1 and TRBJ2-5; D gene uncertain. Trimming stripped 4 bases from V and 5 bases from J, with 8 bases between. This CDR3 comprises 12 residues. The germline V gene has CDR1 LGHDT and CDR2 YNNKEL (reference sequence).

This clonotype was seen repeatedly, ten times or more. The V gene is TRBV4-1, the J gene TRBJ1-5, with D perhaps matching TRBD1 (6 bases). The V end was cut by 1 base, the J end by 1 base, with 17 bases between. In germline, CDR1 is MGHRA, CDR2 YSYEKL. The CDR3 sequence is 18 residues long. The CDR3 DNA sequence: TGCGCCAGCAGCCAAGGCCAGGGGAGTCGATTGAGCAATCAGCCCCAGCATTTT. It yields the protein CASSQGQGSRLSNQPQHF.

V gene TRBV19 combines with J gene TRBJ2-7, with a tentative D call TRBD2 (6 bases). In germline, CDR1 is LNHDA, CDR2 SQIVND (reference sequence). CDR3 length equals 14 residues. The V end was cut by 7 bases, the J end by 3 bases, with 16 bases between. The CDR3: CASTAGSGGYEQYF. The CDR3, as DNA: TGTGCCAGTACCGCGGGGTCTGGTGGCTACGAGCAGTACTTC.

Many counts were recorded for this clonotype. The rearrangement joins TRBV2 to TRBJ2-5; no clear D. This CDR3 comprises 15 residues. Germline CDR1 SNHLY, CDR2 FYNNEI. The V gene lost 2 bases and the J gene lost 0 bases, with 10 bases spanning the gap. The CDR3 DNA follows: TGTGCCAGCAGTGAAATCCGGGTGTACCAAGAGACCCAGTACTTC. Translated: CASSEIRVYQETQYF. Together with reference TRBV2 and TRBJ2-5, the CDR3 gives the full variable domain: EPEVTQTPSHQVTQMGQEVILRCVPISNHLYFYWYRQILGQKVEFLVSFYNNEISEKSEIFDDQFSVERPDGSNFTLKIRSTKLEDSAMYFCASSEIRVYQETQYFGPGTRLLVL.

The V gene is TRBV6-2 or TRBV6-3, the J gene TRBJ1-2; D might be TRBD1 (5 bases). V gave up 4 bases and J gave up 0 bases, with 12 bases separating them. Germline assignment: CDR1 MNHEY and CDR2 SVGEGT. The CDR3 sequence is 15 residues long. The CDR3 coding sequence is TGTGCCAGCAGTTCCCGACAGAAGACTAACTATGGCTACACCTTC. Amino acids: CASSSRQKTNYGYTF.